The entry below gives a single T cell receptor beta chain sequence along with its context. This record belongs to a study of cytomegalovirus exposure and HLA in healthy donors. Primers for the PCR totalled 60 Vbeta and 13 Jbeta. The method was immunoSEQ multiplex PCR; TCRdb's version includes in-frame clones alone and lacks a portion of them. The sample totals 200,000 to 250,000 clones. The CDR3 has 13 amino acids. Germline values: CDR1 MNHEY, CDR2 SMNVEV (reference sequence). V lost 5 bases and J 6 bases, leaving 10 bases between the germline ends. This receptor was identified in a woman aged 30 to 39 in good health and CMV-seropositive. Sequencing was performed on PBMCs. The rearrangement joins TRBV27 to TRBJ2-2; D gene unclear. CDR3 sequence (DNA): TGTGCCAGCAGTCCACGGGTCTCCGGGGAGCTGTTTTTT. It yields the protein CASSPRVSGELFF.